The 27 T cell receptor beta chains given below trace back to one sample, sequenced in a study of shared clonotypes between healthy human individuals. Some clones are missing from TCRdb's copy, which holds only in-frame ones; the method was immunoSEQ multiplex PCR. The sample yields roughly 2.5 million clones, around 94% seen once. Sequenced input: naive CD4+ T cells sorted from blood. Stated subset: CD45RA+ positively selected. All receptors derive from a young man in good health.

The rearrangement joins TRBV28 to TRBJ1-5, with D unresolved. CDR3 length: 16 amino acids. The V gene's germline CDR1 is MDHEN and CDR2 SYDVKM. Deletions cut 3 bases from V and 7 bases from J, with 19 bases between. The CDR3 sequence: CASSFHRGGNVQPQHF. The CDR3 region has the DNA TGTGCCAGCAGTTTCCATAGAGGAGGGAATGTGCAGCCCCAGCATTTT.

This clone was detected only once. As DNA, the CDR3 is TGTGCCAGCACCGAGCGACTCCTGGCACAGGAAAAACTGTTTTTT. It is translated as CASTERLLAQEKLFF. The gene calls are TRBV6-1 and TRBJ1-4; D is undetermined. Germline CDR1 MNHNS, CDR2 SASEGT. Trimming pared 7 bases from V and 8 bases from J, leaving 20 bases between. This CDR3 comprises 15 residues.

This chain links TRBV4-3 with TRBJ2-1; TRBD2 matches at 7 bases. The J segment lost 8 bases and the V segment lost 4 bases, leaving 17 bases of the junction unmatched. CDR3 length equals 17 residues. Germline V lookup: CDR1 LGHNA, CDR2 YSLEER. CDR3 DNA sequence: TGCGCCAGCAGCCGGTCGGGGAGCGGGACTACTATGCATGAGCAGTTCTTC. Its translation is CASSRSGSGTTMHEQFF.

Here the CDR3 reads CASSQDQGGVQPQHF. The DNA of the CDR3 is TGTGCCAGCAGCCAAGATCAAGGGGGTGTTCAGCCCCAGCATTTT. The genes are TRBV4-2 and TRBJ1-5; a possible D gene is TRBD1 (6 bases). Between the trimmed V and J ends, which lost 0 bases and 6 bases, there was a span of 12 bases. This CDR3 comprises 15 residues. Germline loops: CDR1 LGHNA, CDR2 YNFKEQ.

The chain employs TRBV5-1 and TRBJ2-5; D perhaps matches TRBD2 (6 bases). Trimming pared 4 bases from V and 5 bases from J, leaving 21 bases between. There are 16 residues in the CDR3. The germline V gene has CDR1 SGHRS and CDR2 YFSETQ. The CDR3 DNA follows: TGCGCCAGCAGCCCAACACTCGGGGGAAACTCGGAGACCCAGTACTTC. It encodes CASSPTLGGNSETQYF.

Note on this clone: Other DNA variants within this sample encode the same CDR3. This chain uses TRBV9 with TRBJ1-3; no reliable D call. Germline CDR1 SGDLS, CDR2 YYNGEE. There are 15 residues in the CDR3. Deletions cut 0 bases from V and 0 bases from J, with 7 bases between. The CDR3 region is CASSVEPSSGNTIYF. CDR3 DNA sequence: TGTGCCAGCAGCGTAGAACCGAGCTCTGGAAACACCATATATTTT.

The chain couples TRBV4-3 to TRBJ2-2; 8 nucleotides agree with TRBD2. The CDR3 has 15 residues. J lost 5 bases, V lost 4 bases, and 6 bases had no gene match. CDR1 LGHNA and CDR2 YSLEER come from the germline V gene. In DNA, the CDR3 is TGCGCCAGCAGCCCCAGCGGGAGAGGGACCGGGGAGCTGTTTTTT. Translated, it gives CASSPSGRGTGELFF.

The J gene is TRBJ2-7, the V gene TRBV5-4; TRBD1 agrees at 9 bases. J was trimmed by 2 bases and V by 4 bases; bases with no gene match: 7. Germline V gene sequence: CDR1 SGHNT, CDR2 YYREEE (reference sequence). The CDR3 length is 15 residues. In DNA, the CDR3 is TGTGCCAGCAGCACCCGGGACAGGGCGGCCTACGAGCAGTACTTC. It is translated as CASSTRDRAAYEQYF.

The rearrangement uses TRBV10-3 and TRBJ2-1, with D unresolved. The length of the CDR3 is 12 residues. Trimming stripped 3 bases from V and 8 bases from J, with 8 bases between. Germline V gives CDR1 ENHRY, CDR2 SYGVKD. CDR3 amino acids: CAISDAPDEQFF. DNA for the CDR3: TGTGCCATCAGTGACGCCCCCGATGAGCAGTTCTTC.

The chain links TRBV6-5 to TRBJ1-2, with a tentative D call TRBD1 (5 bases). Deletions cut 0 bases from V and 10 bases from J, with 6 bases between. CDR3 length equals 11 residues. CDR1 and CDR2 from the germline V gene are MNHEY and SVGAGI. The CDR3 protein is CASSYSGLYTF. CDR3 sequence (DNA): TGTGCCAGCAGTTACTCGGGACTCTACACCTTC.

The chain is built from TRBV11-2 and TRBJ2-4; 12 nucleotides match TRBD1. The junction had 7 bases not matched to a gene; V was cut back by 4 bases and J by 9 bases. The germline CDR1 and CDR2 sequences are SGHAT and FQNNGV. The CDR3 is made up of 15 amino acids. CDR3 loop: CASSSTGTGGGIQYF. The DNA for the CDR3 is TGTGCCAGCAGCTCTACCGGGACAGGGGGCGGCATTCAGTACTTC.

V and J are TRBV27 and TRBJ2-7; TRBD2 matches at 8 bases. The V segment lost 3 bases and the J segment 2 bases; nucleotides outside the gene matches: 12. The CDR3 runs 17 residues. From germline, CDR1 is MNHEY and CDR2 SMNVEV (reference sequence). This chain's CDR3 is CASSFLPQAGGPYEQYF. In DNA, the CDR3 is TGTGCCAGCAGTTTTTTACCCCAGGCGGGGGGACCCTACGAGCAGTACTTC.

This clone was seen only a few times. V is TRBV7-9 and J is TRBJ1-1; no clear D. Per the germline V gene, CDR1 is SEHNR and CDR2 is FQNEAQ (reference sequence). V was pared by 5 bases and J by 7 bases, with 17 bases between. This CDR3 is 14 amino acids long. This CDR3 is CASSPRLGGSEAFF. The DNA of the CDR3 is TGTGCCAGCAGCCCCCGCCTTGGAGGAAGTGAAGCTTTCTTT.

This chain joins TRBV6-6 and TRBJ2-7, with D possibly being TRBD1 or TRBD2 (5 bases each). The CDR3 has 15 amino acids. Trimming pared 5 bases from V and 3 bases from J, leaving 17 bases between. Germline CDR1 MNHNY, CDR2 SVGAGI (reference sequence). CDR3 nucleotides: TGTGCCAGCAGTGGCGGCCGGGACGGATACTACGAGCAGTACTTC. This sequence encodes CASSGGRDGYYEQYF.

This clone was seen a single time. J is TRBJ2-5 and V is TRBV6-5; TRBD2 agrees at 10 bases. Germline loops: CDR1 MNHEY, CDR2 SVGAGI. This CDR3 spans 15 amino acids. V shed 6 bases and J 5 bases; nucleotides not matched to a gene: 9. CDR3 region: CASSRGTSVAETQYF. In nucleotides, the CDR3 is TGTGCCAGCAGCCGCGGGACTAGCGTAGCGGAGACCCAGTACTTC.

The genes are TRBV5-1 and TRBJ2-2, with D unclear. This CDR3 contains 15 residues. Trimming left V 0 bases short and J 6 bases short, with 12 bases between. Germline V lookup: CDR1 SGHRS, CDR2 YFSETQ. The CDR3: CASSLDGWVPGELFF. In DNA, the CDR3 is TGCGCCAGCAGCTTGGATGGCTGGGTTCCCGGGGAGCTGTTTTTT.

Only one count was recorded for this clone. The rearrangement links TRBV5-6 to TRBJ1-5; D not certain. The CDR3 consists of 15 residues. The germline V gene encodes CDR1 SGHDT and CDR2 YYEEEE. Trimming took 2 bases from V and 1 from J, leaving 10 bases between them. The CDR3 DNA is TGTGCCAGCAGCTTAGGCCCCTCAAGCAATCAGCCCCAGCATTTT. Protein: CASSLGPSSNQPQHF.

This clone has a single count. The chain employs TRBV5-1 and TRBJ2-5; D unclear. The ends were cut back, 4 bases at V and 5 bases at J, with 15 bases in the middle. CDR1 and CDR2 (germline): SGHRS, YFSETQ. This CDR3 region has 14 residues. The chain's CDR3 is CASSDPAGLETQYF. Written as DNA, the CDR3 is TGCGCCAGCAGCGACCCCGCCGGTCTCGAGACCCAGTACTTC.

The CDR3: CASRFTSDPADTQYF. In DNA, the CDR3 is TGTGCCAGCAGATTTACTAGCGACCCGGCGGATACGCAGTATTTT. The rearrangement joins TRBV27 to TRBJ2-3, with 7 bases matching TRBD2. Germline CDR1 and CDR2: MNHEY and SMNVEV (reference sequence). CDR3 length equals 15 residues. The trim removed 6 bases at V and 6 bases at J, leaving 12 bases unmatched.

V and J are TRBV30 and TRBJ1-1; no definite D call. Germline V lookup: CDR1 GTSNPN, CDR2 SVGIG (reference sequence). V lost 0 bases to trimming and J lost 3 bases, with 20 bases between them. CDR3 length: 17 amino acids. The CDR3 sequence: CAWSVRRLAKGYTEAFF. The CDR3, as DNA: TGTGCCTGGAGTGTACGTAGACTCGCGAAGGGTTACACTGAAGCTTTCTTT. The entire variable domain, with the rest obtained from reference TRBV30 and TRBJ1-1, is as follows: SQTIHQWPATLVQPVGSPLSLECTVEGTSNPNLYWYRQAAGRGLQLLFYSVGIGQISSEVPQNLSASRPQDRQFILSSKKLLLSDSGFYLCAWSVRRLAKGYTEAFFGQGTRLTVV.

This clone was detected once. The chain couples TRBV7-9 to TRBJ2-7; TRBD1 agrees at 8 bases. The CDR3 loop spans 15 amino acids. V dropped 4 bases and J dropped 1; count of bases not matched to a gene: 6. Germline assignment: CDR1 SEHNR and CDR2 FQNEAQ (reference sequence). The CDR3 loop reads CASSSFGQGSYEQYF. Written as DNA, the CDR3 is TGTGCCAGCAGCTCCTTCGGACAGGGTTCCTACGAGCAGTACTTC. The full variable domain, in which reference TRBV7-9 and TRBJ2-7 provide the parts outside the CDR3, is DTGVSQNPRHKITKRGQNVTFRCDPISEHNRLYWYRQTLGQGPEFLTYFQNEAQLEKSRLLSDRFSAERPKGSFSTLEIQRTEQGDSAMYLCASSSFGQGSYEQYFGPGTRLTVT.

The genes are TRBV6-5 and TRBJ1-3, with D possibly being TRBD1 (5 bases). The CDR3 has 14 residues. The germline V gene encodes CDR1 MNHEY and CDR2 SVGAGI. V gave up 7 bases and J gave up 4 bases, with 14 bases separating them. For the CDR3, the DNA is TGTGCCAGCAAAGGCAGGGCCATCGGAAACACCATATATTTT. Translating it yields CASKGRAIGNTIYF.

The gene calls are TRBV29-1 and TRBJ2-7; TRBD2 might be the D (6 bases). The V end lost 5 bases, the J end lost 2 bases, and 16 bases lay between the germline ends. Germline-derived CDR1 and CDR2 are SQVTM and ANQGSEA. The CDR3 runs 14 residues. The CDR3, as DNA: TGCAGCGTTTCAGGGAGGTGGCCTACCTACGAGCAGTACTTC. This gives the protein CSVSGRWPTYEQYF.

This rearrangement joins TRBV18 to TRBJ2-7; 7 bases are shared with TRBD1. Germline CDR1 KGHSH, CDR2 LQKENI. V shed 4 bases, J shed 5 bases, and the junction held 11 bases outside the gene matches. The CDR3 is 15 residues long. CDR3 sequence: CASSRPGQPHDEQYF. The CDR3 nucleotides are TGTGCCAGCTCACGACCGGGACAGCCTCACGACGAGCAGTACTTC.

This clone was observed a single time. The chain carries TRBV9 and TRBJ1-5; no definite D call. The CDR3 has 14 residues. CDR1 is SGDLS and CDR2 is YYNGEE in the germline V gene. The germline V and J ends were trimmed by 4 bases and 8 bases, with 16 bases remaining between them. The CDR3 protein is CASSTSGWLKPQHF. The CDR3 coding sequence is TGTGCCAGCAGCACTAGTGGGTGGTTGAAGCCCCAGCATTTT. Full variable domain (remainder filled in from reference TRBV9 and TRBJ1-5): DSGVTQTPKHLITATGQRVTLRCSPRSGDLSVYWYQQSLDQGLQFLIQYYNGEERAKGNILERFSAQQFPDLHSELNLSSLELGDSALYFCASSTSGWLKPQHFGDGTRLSIL.

Remarks on this clone: Other DNA sequences in this specimen translate into the identical CDR3. V is TRBV5-4 and J is TRBJ1-5; D remains unclear. V lost 2 bases, J lost 2 bases, and 2 bases lay in between. Germline CDR1 is SGHNT and CDR2 is YYREEE (reference sequence). The CDR3 runs to 12 residues. CDR3 nucleotides: TGTGCCAGCAGCTTTGGCAATCAGCCCCAGCATTTT. Translated, it gives CASSFGNQPQHF.

The rearrangement links TRBV28 to TRBJ2-4; tentatively, D is TRBD2 (5 bases). Trimming stripped 4 bases from V and 7 bases from J, with 11 bases between. The CDR3 is made up of 13 amino acids. Looked up from germline, CDR1 is MDHEN and CDR2 is SYDVKM. CDR3 DNA: TGTGCCAGCAGTTCAGAGGGTTTGAACATTCAGTACTTC. Translating it yields CASSSEGLNIQYF.